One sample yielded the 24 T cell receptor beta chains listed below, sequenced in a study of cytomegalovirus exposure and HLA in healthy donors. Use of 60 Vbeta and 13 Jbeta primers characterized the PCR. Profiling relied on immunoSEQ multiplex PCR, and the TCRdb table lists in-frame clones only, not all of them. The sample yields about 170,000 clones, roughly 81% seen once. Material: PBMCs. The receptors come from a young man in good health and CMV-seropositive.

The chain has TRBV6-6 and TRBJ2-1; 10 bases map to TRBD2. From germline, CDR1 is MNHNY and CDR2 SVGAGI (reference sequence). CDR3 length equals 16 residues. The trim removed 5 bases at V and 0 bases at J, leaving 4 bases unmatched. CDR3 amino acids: CASSPSGRASYNEQFF. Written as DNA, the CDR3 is TGTGCCAGCAGTCCCAGCGGGAGGGCCTCCTACAATGAGCAGTTCTTC.

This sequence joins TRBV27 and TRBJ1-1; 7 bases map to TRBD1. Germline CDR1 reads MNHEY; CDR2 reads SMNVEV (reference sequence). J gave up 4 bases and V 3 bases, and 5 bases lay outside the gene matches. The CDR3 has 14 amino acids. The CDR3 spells CASSFRGPGTEAFF. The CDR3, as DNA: TGTGCCAGCAGTTTTAGGGGGCCTGGCACTGAAGCTTTCTTT.

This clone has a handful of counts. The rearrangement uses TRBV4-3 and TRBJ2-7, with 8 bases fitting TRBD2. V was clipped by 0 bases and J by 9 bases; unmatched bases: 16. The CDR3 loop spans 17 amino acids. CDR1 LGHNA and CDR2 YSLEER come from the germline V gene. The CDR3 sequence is CASSQEYETGGPVLQYF. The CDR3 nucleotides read TGCGCCAGCAGCCAAGAGTACGAGACGGGAGGGCCGGTACTGCAGTACTTC.

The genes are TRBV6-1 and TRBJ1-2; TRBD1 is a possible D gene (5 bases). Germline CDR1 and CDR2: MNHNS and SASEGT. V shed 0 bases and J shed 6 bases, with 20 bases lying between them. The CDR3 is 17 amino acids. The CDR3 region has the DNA TGTGCCAGCAGTGAAGCGTTTCTTTTGAAGGGGCTGAATGGCTACACCTTC. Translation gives CASSEAFLLKGLNGYTF.

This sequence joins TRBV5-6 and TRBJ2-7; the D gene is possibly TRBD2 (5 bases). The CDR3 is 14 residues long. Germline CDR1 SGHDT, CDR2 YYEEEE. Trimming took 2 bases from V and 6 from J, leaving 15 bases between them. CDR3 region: CASSFGLVDGEQYV. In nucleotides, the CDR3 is TGTGCCAGCAGCTTTGGACTGGTGGATGGCGAGCAGTACGTC.

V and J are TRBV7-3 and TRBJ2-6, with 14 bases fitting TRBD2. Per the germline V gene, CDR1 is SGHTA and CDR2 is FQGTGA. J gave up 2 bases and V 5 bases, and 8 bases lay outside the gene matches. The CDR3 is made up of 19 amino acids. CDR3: CASSLGGTSGRAGANVLTF. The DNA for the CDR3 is TGTGCCAGCAGCCTCGGCGGGACTAGCGGGAGAGCTGGGGCCAACGTCCTGACTTTC.

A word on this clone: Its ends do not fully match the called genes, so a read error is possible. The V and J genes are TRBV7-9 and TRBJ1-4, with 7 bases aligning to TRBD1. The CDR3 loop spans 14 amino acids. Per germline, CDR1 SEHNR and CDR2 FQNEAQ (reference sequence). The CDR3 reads CSSSSRQGGEKLFF. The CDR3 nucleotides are TGTTCCAGCAGCTCTAGACAGGGAGGCGAAAAACTGTTTTTT.

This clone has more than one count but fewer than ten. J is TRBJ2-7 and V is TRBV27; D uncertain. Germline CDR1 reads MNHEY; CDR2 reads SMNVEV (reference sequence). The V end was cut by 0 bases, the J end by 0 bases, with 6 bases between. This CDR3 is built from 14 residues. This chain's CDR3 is CASSLSAGSYEQYF. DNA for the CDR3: TGTGCCAGCAGTTTATCGGCAGGCTCCTACGAGCAGTACTTC.

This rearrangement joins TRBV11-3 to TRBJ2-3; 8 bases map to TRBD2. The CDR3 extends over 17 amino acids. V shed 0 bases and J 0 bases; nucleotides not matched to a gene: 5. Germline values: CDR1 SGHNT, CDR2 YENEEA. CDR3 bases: TGTGCCAGCAGCTTAGACCGACTAGCGACTAGCACAGATACGCAGTATTTT. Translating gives CASSLDRLATSTDTQYF.

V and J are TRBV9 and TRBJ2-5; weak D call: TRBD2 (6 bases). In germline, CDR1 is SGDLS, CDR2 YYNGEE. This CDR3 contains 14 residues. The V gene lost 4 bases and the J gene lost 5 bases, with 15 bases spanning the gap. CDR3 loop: CASSPQGGGETQYF. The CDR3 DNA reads TGTGCCAGCAGCCCCCAGGGAGGAGGGGAGACCCAGTACTTC.

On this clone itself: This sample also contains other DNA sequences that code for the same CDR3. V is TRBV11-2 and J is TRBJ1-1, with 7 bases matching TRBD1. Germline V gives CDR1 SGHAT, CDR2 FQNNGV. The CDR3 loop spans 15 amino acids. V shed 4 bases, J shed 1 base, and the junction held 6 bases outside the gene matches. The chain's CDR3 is CASSSYRGPNTEAFF. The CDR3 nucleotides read TGTGCCAGCAGCTCCTACAGGGGCCCGAACACTGAAGCTTTCTTT.

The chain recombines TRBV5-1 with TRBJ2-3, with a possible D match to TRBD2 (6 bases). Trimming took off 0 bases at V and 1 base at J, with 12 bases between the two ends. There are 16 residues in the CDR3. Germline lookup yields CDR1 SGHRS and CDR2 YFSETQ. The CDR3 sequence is CASSLAPPGGTDTQYF. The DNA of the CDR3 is TGCGCCAGCAGCTTGGCCCCCCCGGGGGGCACAGATACGCAGTATTTT.

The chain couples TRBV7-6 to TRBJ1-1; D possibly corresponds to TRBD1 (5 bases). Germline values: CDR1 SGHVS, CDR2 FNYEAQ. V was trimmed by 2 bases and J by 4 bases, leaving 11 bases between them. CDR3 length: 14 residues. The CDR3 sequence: CASSLSGRVTEAFF. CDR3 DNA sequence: TGTGCCAGCAGCTTATCAGGCAGGGTCACTGAAGCTTTCTTT.

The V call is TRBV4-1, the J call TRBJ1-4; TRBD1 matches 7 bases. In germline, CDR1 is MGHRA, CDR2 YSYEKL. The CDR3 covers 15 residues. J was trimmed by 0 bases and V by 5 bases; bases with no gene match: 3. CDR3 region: CASSYTGATNEKLFF. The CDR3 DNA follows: TGCGCCAGCAGCTATACAGGGGCAACTAATGAAAAACTGTTTTTT.

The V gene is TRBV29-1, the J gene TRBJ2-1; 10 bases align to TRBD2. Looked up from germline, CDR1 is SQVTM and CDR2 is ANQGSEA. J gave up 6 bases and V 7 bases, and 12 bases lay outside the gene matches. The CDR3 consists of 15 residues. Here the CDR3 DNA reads TGCAGCGCCCGAAGCCTAGCGGGAGAACCCAATGAGCAGTTCTTC. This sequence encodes CSARSLAGEPNEQFF.

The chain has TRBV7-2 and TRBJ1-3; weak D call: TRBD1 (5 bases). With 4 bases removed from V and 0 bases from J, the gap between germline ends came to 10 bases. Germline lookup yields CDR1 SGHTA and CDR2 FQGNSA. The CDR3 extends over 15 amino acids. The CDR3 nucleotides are TGTGCCAGCAGCTCCCGGGGGGGCTCTGGAAACACCATATATTTT. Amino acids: CASSSRGGSGNTIYF. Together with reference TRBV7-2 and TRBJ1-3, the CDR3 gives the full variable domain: GAGVSQSPSNKVTEKGKDVELRCDPISGHTALYWYRQSLGQGLEFLIYFQGNSAPDKSGLPSDRFSAERTGGSVSTLTIQRTQQEDSAVYLCASSSRGGSGNTIYFGEGSWLTVV.

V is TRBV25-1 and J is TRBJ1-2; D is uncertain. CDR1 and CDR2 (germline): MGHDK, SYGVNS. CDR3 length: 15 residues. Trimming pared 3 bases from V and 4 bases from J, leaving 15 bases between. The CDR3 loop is CASSDLGEVGYGYTF. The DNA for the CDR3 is TGTGCCAGCAGTGATCTTGGGGAGGTTGGCTATGGCTACACCTTC.

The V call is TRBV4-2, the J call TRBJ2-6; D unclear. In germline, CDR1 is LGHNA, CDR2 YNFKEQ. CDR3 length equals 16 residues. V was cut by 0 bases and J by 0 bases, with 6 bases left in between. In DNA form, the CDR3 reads TGTGCCAGCAGCCAAGACAGTCCCTCTGGGGCCAACGTCCTGACTTTC. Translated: CASSQDSPSGANVLTF.

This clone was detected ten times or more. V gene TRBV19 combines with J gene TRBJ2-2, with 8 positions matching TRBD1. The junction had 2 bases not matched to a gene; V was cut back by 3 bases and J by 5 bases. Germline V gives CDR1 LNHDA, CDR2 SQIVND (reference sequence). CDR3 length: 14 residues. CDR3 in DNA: TGTGCCAGTAGTATCCAGGGGGCAACCGGGGAGCTGTTTTTT. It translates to CASSIQGATGELFF.

CDR3 in amino acids: CASGYRENYGYTF. CDR3 coding DNA: TGTGCCAGCGGGTACAGGGAGAACTATGGCTACACCTTC. This chain joins TRBV2 and TRBJ1-2, with a possible D match to TRBD1 (6 bases). V lost 8 bases, J lost 2 bases, and 12 bases lay in between. The CDR3 runs 13 residues. The germline V gene encodes CDR1 SNHLY and CDR2 FYNNEI.

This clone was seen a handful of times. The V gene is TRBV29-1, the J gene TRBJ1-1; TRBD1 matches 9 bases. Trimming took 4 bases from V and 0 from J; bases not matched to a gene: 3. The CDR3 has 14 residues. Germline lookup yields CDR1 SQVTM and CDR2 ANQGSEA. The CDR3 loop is CSVGRTGVNTEAFF. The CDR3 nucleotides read TGCAGCGTTGGAAGGACAGGGGTGAACACTGAAGCTTTCTTT.

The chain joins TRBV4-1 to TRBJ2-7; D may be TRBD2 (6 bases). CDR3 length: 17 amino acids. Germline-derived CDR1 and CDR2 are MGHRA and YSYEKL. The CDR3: CASSQVLTDYSSSEQYV. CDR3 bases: TGCGCCAGCAGCCAAGTCCTAACGGACTACTCCTCCTCCGAGCAGTACGTC.

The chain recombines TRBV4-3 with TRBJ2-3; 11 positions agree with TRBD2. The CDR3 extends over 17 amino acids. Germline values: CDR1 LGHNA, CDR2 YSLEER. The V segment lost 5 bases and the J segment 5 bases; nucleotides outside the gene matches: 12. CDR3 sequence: CASSYLAGGPGIDTQYF. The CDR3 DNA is TGCGCCAGCAGCTATTTAGCGGGAGGGCCCGGAATAGATACGCAGTATTTT.

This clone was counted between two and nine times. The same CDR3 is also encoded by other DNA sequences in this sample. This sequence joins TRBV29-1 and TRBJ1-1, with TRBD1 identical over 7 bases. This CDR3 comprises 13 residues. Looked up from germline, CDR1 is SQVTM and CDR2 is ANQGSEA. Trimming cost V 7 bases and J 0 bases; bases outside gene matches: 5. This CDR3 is CSGRQGMNTEAFF. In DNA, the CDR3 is TGCAGCGGCAGACAGGGAATGAACACTGAAGCTTTCTTT.